This section outlines one T cell receptor (beta chain) sequence together with its context. Its antigen is not known. The data were obtained in a study of OX40 agonist ivuxolimab in advanced cancers. This table comes from immunoSEQ multiplex PCR, and its TCRdb copy is limited to in-frame clones, with some not included. The sample contains 75,000 or so clones, 70% to 90% of which appear only once. Study results and limitations: CD4+ and CD8+ blood T cells expanded clonally by week 6 at 0.1 to 3.0 mg/kg. Relative to CD4+ cells, CD8+ T cells on average had more expanded clones.

Per the germline V gene, CDR1 is SQVTM and CDR2 is ANQGSEA. V shed 6 bases, J shed 2 bases, and the junction held 4 bases outside the gene matches. The CDR3 sequence is 14 residues long. The chain couples TRBV29-1 to TRBJ1-4; 9 bases fit TRBD1. The clonotype comes from an adult with an advanced solid tumor such as melanoma, head and neck, liver or kidney cancer. This specimen consisted of CD4+ or CD8+ T cells sorted from blood, obtained in a trial of the OX40 agonist ivuxolimab. The CDR3 DNA sequence: TGCAGCGTGGGGACAGGGTCCACTAATGAAAAACTGTTTTTT. Protein product: CSVGTGSTNEKLFF.